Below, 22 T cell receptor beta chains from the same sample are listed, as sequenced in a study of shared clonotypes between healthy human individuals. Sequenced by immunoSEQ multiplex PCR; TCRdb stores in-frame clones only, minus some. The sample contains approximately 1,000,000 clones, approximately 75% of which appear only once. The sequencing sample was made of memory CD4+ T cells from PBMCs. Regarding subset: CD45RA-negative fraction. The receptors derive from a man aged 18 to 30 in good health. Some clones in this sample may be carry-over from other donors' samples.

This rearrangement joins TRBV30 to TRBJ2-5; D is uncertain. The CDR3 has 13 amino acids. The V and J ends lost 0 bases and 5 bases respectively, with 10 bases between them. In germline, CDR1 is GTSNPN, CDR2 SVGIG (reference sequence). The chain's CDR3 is CAWSVKGQETQYF. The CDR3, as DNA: TGTGCCTGGAGTGTAAAAGGGCAGGAGACCCAGTACTTC.

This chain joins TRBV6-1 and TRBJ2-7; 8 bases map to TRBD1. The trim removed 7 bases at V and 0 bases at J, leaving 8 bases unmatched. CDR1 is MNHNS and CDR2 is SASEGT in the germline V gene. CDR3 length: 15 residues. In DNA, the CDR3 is TGTGCCAGCACAACCCGGGACAGGATCTCCTACGAGCAGTACTTC. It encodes CASTTRDRISYEQYF.

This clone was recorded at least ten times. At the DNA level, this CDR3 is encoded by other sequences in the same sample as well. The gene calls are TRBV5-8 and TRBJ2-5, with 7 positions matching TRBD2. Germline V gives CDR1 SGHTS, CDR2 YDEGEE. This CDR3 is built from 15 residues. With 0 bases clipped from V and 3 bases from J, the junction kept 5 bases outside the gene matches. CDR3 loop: CASSLGSSGKETQYF. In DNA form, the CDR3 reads TGTGCCAGCAGCTTGGGGTCTAGCGGAAAAGAGACCCAGTACTTC.

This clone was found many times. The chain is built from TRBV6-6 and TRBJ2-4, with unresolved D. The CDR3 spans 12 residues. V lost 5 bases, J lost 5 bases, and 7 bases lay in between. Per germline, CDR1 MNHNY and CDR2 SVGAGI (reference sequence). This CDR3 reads CASSRKQNIQYF. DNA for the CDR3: TGTGCCAGCAGTCGGAAACAAAACATTCAGTACTTC.

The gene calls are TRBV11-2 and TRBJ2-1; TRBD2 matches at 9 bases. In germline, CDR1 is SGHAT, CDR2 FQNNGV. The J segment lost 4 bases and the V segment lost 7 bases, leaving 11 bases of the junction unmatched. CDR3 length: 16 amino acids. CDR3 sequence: CASTQASGALYNEQFF. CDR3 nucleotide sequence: TGTGCCAGCACCCAGGCTAGCGGGGCCCTTTACAATGAGCAGTTCTTC.

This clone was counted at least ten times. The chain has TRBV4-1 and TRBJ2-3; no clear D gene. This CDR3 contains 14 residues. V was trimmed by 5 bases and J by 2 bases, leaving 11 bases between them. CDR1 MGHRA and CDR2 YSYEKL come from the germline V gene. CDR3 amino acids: CASSDPAATDTQYF. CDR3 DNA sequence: TGCGCCAGCAGCGACCCGGCCGCCACAGATACGCAGTATTTT.

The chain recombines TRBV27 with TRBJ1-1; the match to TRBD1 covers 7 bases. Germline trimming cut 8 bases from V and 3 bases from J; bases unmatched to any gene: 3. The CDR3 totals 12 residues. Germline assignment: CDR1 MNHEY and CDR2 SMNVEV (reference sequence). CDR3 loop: CASRRGYTEAFF. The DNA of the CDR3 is TGTGCCAGCCGCAGGGGGTACACTGAAGCTTTCTTT.

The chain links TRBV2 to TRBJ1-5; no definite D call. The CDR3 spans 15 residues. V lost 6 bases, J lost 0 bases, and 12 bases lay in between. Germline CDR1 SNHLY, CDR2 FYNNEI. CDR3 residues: CASSGGGNSNQPQHF. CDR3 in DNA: TGTGCCAGCAGCGGAGGAGGCAATAGCAATCAGCCCCAGCATTTT.

In DNA, the CDR3 is TGTGCCAGCAGCCTGGGACAGGGATTTATCTATGGCTACACCTTC. The encoded protein is CASSLGQGFIYGYTF. The genes are TRBV7-2 and TRBJ1-2; 9 bases match TRBD1. This CDR3 is 15 amino acids long. The V and J ends lost 5 bases and 4 bases, in that order; junction bases with no gene match: 8. Germline CDR1 reads SGHTA; CDR2 reads FQGNSA. Combining the CDR3 with reference TRBV7-2 and TRBJ1-2 gives the whole variable domain GAGVSQSPSNKVTEKGKDVELRCDPISGHTALYWYRQSLGQGLEFLIYFQGNSAPDKSGLPSDRFSAERTGGSVSTLTIQRTQQEDSAVYLCASSLGQGFIYGYTFGSGTRLTVV.

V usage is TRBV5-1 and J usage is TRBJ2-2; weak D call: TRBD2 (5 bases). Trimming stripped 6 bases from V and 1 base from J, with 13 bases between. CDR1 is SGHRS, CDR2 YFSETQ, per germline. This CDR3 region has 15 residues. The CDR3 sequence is CASTLRELNTGELFF. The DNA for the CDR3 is TGCGCCAGCACACTAAGGGAGCTGAACACCGGGGAGCTGTTTTTT. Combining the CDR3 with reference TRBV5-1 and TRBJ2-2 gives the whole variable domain KAGVTQTPRYLIKTRGQQVTLSCSPISGHRSVSWYQQTPGQGLQFLFEYFSETQRNKGNFPGRFSGRQFSNSRSEMNVSTLELGDSALYLCASTLRELNTGELFFGEGSRLTVL.

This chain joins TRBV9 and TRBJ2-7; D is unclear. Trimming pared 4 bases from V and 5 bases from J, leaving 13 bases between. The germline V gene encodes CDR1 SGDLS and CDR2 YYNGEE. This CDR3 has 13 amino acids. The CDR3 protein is CASSFQRSHEQYF. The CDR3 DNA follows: TGTGCCAGCAGCTTCCAGAGGTCCCACGAGCAGTACTTC.

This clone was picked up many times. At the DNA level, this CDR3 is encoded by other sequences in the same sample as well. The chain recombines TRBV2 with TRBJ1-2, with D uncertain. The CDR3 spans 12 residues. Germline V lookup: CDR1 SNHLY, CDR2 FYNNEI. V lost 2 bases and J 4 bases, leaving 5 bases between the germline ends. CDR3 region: CASSEQSYGYTF. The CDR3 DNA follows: TGTGCCAGCAGTGAACAGTCCTATGGCTACACCTTC.

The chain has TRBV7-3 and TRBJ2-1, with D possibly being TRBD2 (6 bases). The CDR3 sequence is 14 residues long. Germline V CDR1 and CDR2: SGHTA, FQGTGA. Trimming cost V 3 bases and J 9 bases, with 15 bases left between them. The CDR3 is CASSFPGEGAEQFF. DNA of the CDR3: TGTGCCAGCAGCTTTCCGGGAGAAGGTGCTGAGCAGTTCTTC.

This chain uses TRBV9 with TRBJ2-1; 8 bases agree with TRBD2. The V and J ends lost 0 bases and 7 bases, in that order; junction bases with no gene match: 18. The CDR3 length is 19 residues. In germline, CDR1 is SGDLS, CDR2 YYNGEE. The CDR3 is CASSVGAASGTRGWNEQFF. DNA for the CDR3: TGTGCCAGCAGCGTAGGAGCCGCCTCCGGGACTAGGGGTTGGAATGAGCAGTTCTTC.

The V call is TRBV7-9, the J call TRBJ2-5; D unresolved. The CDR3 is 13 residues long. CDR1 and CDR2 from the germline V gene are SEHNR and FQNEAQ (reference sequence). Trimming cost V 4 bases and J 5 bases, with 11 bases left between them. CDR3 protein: CASSSFGIETQYF. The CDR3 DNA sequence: TGTGCCAGCAGCTCATTTGGAATTGAGACCCAGTACTTC.

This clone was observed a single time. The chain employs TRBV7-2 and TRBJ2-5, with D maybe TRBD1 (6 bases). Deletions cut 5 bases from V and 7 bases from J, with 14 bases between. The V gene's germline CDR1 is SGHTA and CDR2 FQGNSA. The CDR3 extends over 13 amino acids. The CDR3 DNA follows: TGTGCCAGCAGCGGACAGTACTCAGGGACCCAGTACTTC. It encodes CASSGQYSGTQYF. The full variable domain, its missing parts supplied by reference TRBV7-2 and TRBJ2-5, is GAGVSQSPSNKVTEKGKDVELRCDPISGHTALYWYRQSLGQGLEFLIYFQGNSAPDKSGLPSDRFSAERTGGSVSTLTIQRTQQEDSAVYLCASSGQYSGTQYFGPGTRLLVL.

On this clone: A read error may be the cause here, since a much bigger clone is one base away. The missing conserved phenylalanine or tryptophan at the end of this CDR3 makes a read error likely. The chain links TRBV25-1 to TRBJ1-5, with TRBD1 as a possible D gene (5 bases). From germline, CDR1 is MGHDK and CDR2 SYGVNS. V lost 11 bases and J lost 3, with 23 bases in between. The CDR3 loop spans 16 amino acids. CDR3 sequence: CARTSSGGIDNQPQHL. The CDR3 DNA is TGTGCCCGGACGTCATCCGGGGGAATCGACAATCAGCCCCAGCATCTT.

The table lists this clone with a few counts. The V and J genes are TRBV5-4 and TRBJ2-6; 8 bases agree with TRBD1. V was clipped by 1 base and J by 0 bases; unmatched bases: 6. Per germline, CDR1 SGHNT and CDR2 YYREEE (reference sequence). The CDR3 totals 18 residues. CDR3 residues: CASSLYTGGFSGANVLTF. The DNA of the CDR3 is TGTGCCAGCAGCTTGTATACAGGGGGATTCTCTGGGGCCAACGTCCTGACTTTC. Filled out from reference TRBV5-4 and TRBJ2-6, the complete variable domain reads ETGVTQSPTHLIKTRGQQVTLRCSSQSGHNTVSWYQQALGQGPQFIFQYYREEENGRGNFPPRFSGLQFPNYSSELNVNALELDDSALYLCASSLYTGGFSGANVLTFGAGSRLTVL.

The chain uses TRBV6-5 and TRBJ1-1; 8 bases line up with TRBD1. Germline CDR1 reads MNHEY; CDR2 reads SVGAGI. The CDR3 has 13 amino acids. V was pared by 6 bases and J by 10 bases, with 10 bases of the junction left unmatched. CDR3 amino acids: CASSRTGRARAFF. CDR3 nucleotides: TGTGCCAGCAGCAGGACAGGGAGGGCACGAGCTTTCTTT.

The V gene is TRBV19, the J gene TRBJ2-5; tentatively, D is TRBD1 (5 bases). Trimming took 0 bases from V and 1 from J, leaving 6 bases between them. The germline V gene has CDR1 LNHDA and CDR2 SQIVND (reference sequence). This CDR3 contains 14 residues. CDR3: CASSIEGAQETQYF. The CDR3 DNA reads TGTGCCAGTAGTATAGAAGGGGCCCAAGAGACCCAGTACTTC.

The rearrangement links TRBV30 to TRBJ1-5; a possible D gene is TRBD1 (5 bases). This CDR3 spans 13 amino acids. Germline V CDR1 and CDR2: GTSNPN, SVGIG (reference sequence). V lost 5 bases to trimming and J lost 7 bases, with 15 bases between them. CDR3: CAWGRGVDQPQHF. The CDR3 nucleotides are TGTGCCTGGGGACGGGGGGTTGACCAGCCCCAGCATTTT.

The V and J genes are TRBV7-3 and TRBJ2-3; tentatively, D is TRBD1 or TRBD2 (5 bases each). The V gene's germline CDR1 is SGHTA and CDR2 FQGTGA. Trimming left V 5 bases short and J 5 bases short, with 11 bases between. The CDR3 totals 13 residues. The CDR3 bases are TGTGCCAGCAGCCAAGGGACCTTAGATACGCAGTATTTT. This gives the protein CASSQGTLDTQYF.